The 17 T cell receptor beta chains below all came from one sample that was sequenced in a study of memory B cells and T cells in multiple sclerosis. Stimulus-free culture yielded autoproliferating CFSE-dim and non-proliferating CFSE-high T cells, each sequenced separately. Cultures began with 5x10^7 CFSE-labeled PBMCs, unstimulated for 6 to 8 days, with replicate wells pooled. These receptors have no identified antigens. Data came from immunoSEQ multiplex PCR; TCRdb stores just in-frame clones and leaves some out. The sample has some 11,000 clones; 84% are singletons. The sample was PBMCs from blood kept in culture. The receptors come from a human donor with multiple sclerosis.

This clone was counted only a few times. The chain has TRBV10-2 and TRBJ2-7; D is unresolved. Germline V gene lookup returns CDR1 WSHSY and CDR2 SAAADI. V lost 3 bases, J lost 3 bases, and 9 bases lay in between. The CDR3 is made up of 13 amino acids. CDR3 sequence reads: CASSDGQSYEQYF. The CDR3 bases are TGCGCCAGCAGTGATGGCCAGAGCTACGAGCAGTACTTC.

In this sample, this clone turned up a few times. The genes are TRBV6-1 and TRBJ2-3, with TRBD1 identical over 12 bases. CDR3 length equals 16 residues. J was trimmed by 6 bases and V by 2 bases; bases with no gene match: 6. Germline V gene data show CDR1 as MNHNS and CDR2 as SASEGT. The CDR3 region is CASSEMGQGALDTQYF. CDR3 sequence (DNA): TGTGCCAGCAGTGAAATGGGACAGGGGGCCCTCGATACGCAGTATTTT.

The chain recombines TRBV4-1 with TRBJ2-5; D not certain. This CDR3 spans 14 amino acids. The V gene's germline CDR1 is MGHRA and CDR2 YSYEKL. Trimming stripped 0 bases from V and 2 bases from J, with 7 bases between. CDR3 amino acids: CASSQEKVQETQYF. The CDR3, as DNA: TGCGCCAGCAGCCAAGAAAAGGTTCAAGAGACCCAGTACTTC.

The genes are TRBV2 and TRBJ1-5; TRBD1 agrees at 9 bases. CDR3 length: 15 residues. The germline gives CDR1 SNHLY, CDR2 FYNNEI. V lost 4 bases to trimming and J lost 6 bases; unmatched junction nucleotides: 7. CDR3 DNA sequence: TGTGCCAGCAGTGGCGGGACAGGGTGGAGTCAGCCCCAGCATTTT. It encodes CASSGGTGWSQPQHF.

The chain carries TRBV9 and TRBJ2-1; the D is unclear. This CDR3 region has 13 residues. V was clipped by 0 bases and J by 4 bases, with 5 bases between them. Germline assignment: CDR1 SGDLS and CDR2 YYNGEE. In DNA form, the CDR3 reads TGTGCCAGCAGCGTAGACGGGTACAATGAGCAGTTCTTC. Encoded protein: CASSVDGYNEQFF.

The CDR3 is CARKPTSGTENGTSGFSSYNEQFF. CDR3 coding DNA: TGTGCCAGAAAGCCTACCTCCGGGACAGAGAACGGGACTAGCGGGTTCAGCTCCTACAATGAGCAGTTCTTC. The V and J genes are TRBV6-7 and TRBJ2-1, with 12 bases matching TRBD2. TRBV6-7 is given ORF status, its function remaining uncertain. The CDR3 sequence is 24 residues long. The V and J ends lost 9 bases and 0 bases, in that order; junction bases with no gene match: 30.

The chain carries TRBV6-1 and TRBJ1-5; D gene unclear. V was cut by 10 bases and J by 4 bases, with 8 bases left in between. Germline V lookup: CDR1 MNHNS, CDR2 SASEGT. This CDR3 contains 11 residues. The CDR3: CATRGNQPQHF. In DNA, the CDR3 is TGTGCCACCCGAGGTAATCAGCCCCAGCATTTT.

This chain joins TRBV5-6 and TRBJ2-1; perhaps TRBD2 as D (7 bases). The V end was cut by 4 bases, the J end by 2 bases, with 13 bases between. CDR3 length: 15 residues. Germline assignment: CDR1 SGHDT and CDR2 YYEEEE. The CDR3 loop is CASSGGAGPYNEQFF. CDR3 coding DNA: TGTGCCAGCAGCGGGGGGGCGGGGCCCTACAATGAGCAGTTCTTC.

This clone was seen only a few times. The chain has TRBV15 and TRBJ1-2; no clear D. This CDR3 comprises 14 residues. With 0 bases removed from V and 6 bases from J, the gap between germline ends came to 11 bases. The germline CDR1 and CDR2 sequences are LNHNV and YYDKDF (reference sequence). CDR3 in amino acids: CATSRDRAADGYTF. As DNA, the CDR3 is TGTGCCACCAGCAGAGATCGGGCAGCCGATGGCTACACCTTC.

The CDR3 spells CASSIFLAGTDTQYF. The CDR3 bases are TGTGCCAGTAGTATCTTCCTAGCGGGCACAGATACGCAGTATTTT. This chain joins TRBV19 and TRBJ2-3, with TRBD2 matching over 7 bases. The germline V gene encodes CDR1 LNHDA and CDR2 SQIVND (reference sequence). J was trimmed by 1 base and V by 3 bases; bases with no gene match: 4. This CDR3 spans 15 amino acids.

The chain employs TRBV2 and TRBJ2-7, with 8 bases matching TRBD1. The length of the CDR3 is 14 residues. The trim removed 2 bases at V and 3 bases at J, leaving 3 bases unmatched. Germline CDR1 is SNHLY and CDR2 is FYNNEI. This CDR3 reads CASSENRGFYEQYF. The CDR3 coding sequence is TGTGCCAGCAGTGAAAACAGGGGGTTCTACGAGCAGTACTTC.

The chain has TRBV6-5 and TRBJ1-1; D gene ambiguous. V was pared by 6 bases and J by 1 base, with 12 bases between. CDR1 MNHEY and CDR2 SVGAGI come from the germline V gene. The CDR3 sequence is 14 residues long. CDR3 in DNA: TGTGCCAGCAGAAACGGAGAACCGAACACTGAAGCTTTCTTT. It specifies CASRNGEPNTEAFF.

Only one count was recorded for this clone. The V gene is TRBV19, the J gene TRBJ1-5; D uncertain. V was shortened by 4 bases and J by 5 bases, with 21 bases between the two germline ends. This CDR3 has 17 amino acids. Germline CDR1 and CDR2: LNHDA and SQIVND (reference sequence). CDR3 bases: TGTGCCAGTAGTAACCAGTTACAGTCCGGCCGCTATCAGCCCCAGCATTTT. This sequence encodes CASSNQLQSGRYQPQHF.

The J gene is TRBJ2-2, the V gene TRBV19; D may correspond to TRBD1 or TRBD2 (5 bases each). Germline loops: CDR1 LNHDA, CDR2 SQIVND (reference sequence). CDR3 length equals 13 residues. V gave up 9 bases and J gave up 7 bases, with 15 bases separating them. As DNA, the CDR3 is TGTGCCAGCGGGAAAGGGACCATCGGGGAGCTGTTTTTT. Translating gives CASGKGTIGELFF.

The chain uses TRBV5-1 and TRBJ1-4, with TRBD1 as a possible D gene (6 bases). Germline V gene sequence: CDR1 SGHRS, CDR2 YFSETQ. The CDR3 totals 15 residues. V lost 4 bases, J lost 4 bases, and 14 bases lay in between. The CDR3 protein is CASSRISGVNEKLFF. The DNA of the CDR3 is TGCGCCAGCAGCCGTATTTCAGGGGTTAATGAAAAACTGTTTTTT.

This clone was observed a few times. The rearrangement links TRBV7-3 to TRBJ2-7; 7 bases line up with TRBD2. This CDR3 spans 13 amino acids. Trimming cost V 0 bases and J 6 bases; bases outside gene matches: 2. CDR1 and CDR2 (germline): SGHTA, FQGTGA. The CDR3 DNA sequence: TGTGCCAGCAGCTTAACGACTAGCAGCGAGCAGTACTTC. This sequence encodes CASSLTTSSEQYF. Drawing the rest from reference TRBV7-3 and TRBJ2-7, the complete variable domain is GAGVSQTPSNKVTEKGKYVELRCDPISGHTALYWYRQSLGQGPEFLIYFQGTGAADDSGLPNDRFFAVRPEGSVSTLKIQRTERGDSAVYLCASSLTTSSEQYFGPGTRLTVT.

The V gene is TRBV7-3, the J gene TRBJ2-2; D is unresolved. Germline CDR1 reads SGHTA; CDR2 reads FQGTGA. V shed 5 bases and J shed 0 bases, with 10 bases lying between them. The CDR3 spans 15 residues. The CDR3 protein is CASSPGGANTGELFF. Written as DNA, the CDR3 is TGTGCCAGCAGCCCCGGCGGTGCGAACACCGGGGAGCTGTTTTTT. Supplemented by reference TRBV7-3 and TRBJ2-2, the full variable domain reads GAGVSQTPSNKVTEKGKYVELRCDPISGHTALYWYRQSLGQGPEFLIYFQGTGAADDSGLPNDRFFAVRPEGSVSTLKIQRTERGDSAVYLCASSPGGANTGELFFGEGSRLTVL.